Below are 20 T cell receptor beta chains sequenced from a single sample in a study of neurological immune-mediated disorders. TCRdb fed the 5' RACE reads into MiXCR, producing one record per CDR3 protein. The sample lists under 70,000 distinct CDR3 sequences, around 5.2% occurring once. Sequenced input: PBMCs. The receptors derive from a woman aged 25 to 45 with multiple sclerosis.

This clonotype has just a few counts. The CDR3 sequence is CASSYTGEPYNEQFF. The CDR3, as DNA: TGTGCCAGCAGCTACACAGGGGAGCCCTACAATGAGCAGTTCTTC. The chain carries TRBV3-1 and TRBJ2-1, with 7 nucleotides matching TRBD1. The V and J ends lost 5 bases and 2 bases, in that order; junction bases with no gene match: 6. Germline V gives CDR1 LGHDT, CDR2 YNNKEL (reference sequence). This CDR3 has 15 residues.

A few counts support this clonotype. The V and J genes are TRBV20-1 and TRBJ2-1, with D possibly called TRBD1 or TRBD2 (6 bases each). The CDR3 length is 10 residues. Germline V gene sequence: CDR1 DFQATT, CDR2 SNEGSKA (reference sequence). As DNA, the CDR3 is TGCAGGGGGGGCAGGAATGAGCAGTTCTTC. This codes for CRGGRNEQFF.

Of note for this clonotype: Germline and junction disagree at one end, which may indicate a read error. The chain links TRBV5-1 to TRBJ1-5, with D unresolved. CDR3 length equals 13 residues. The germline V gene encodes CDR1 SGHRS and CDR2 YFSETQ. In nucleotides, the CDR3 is TGCGCCAGCAGCCTCCTCCCGAATCAGCCCCAGAATTTT. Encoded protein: CASSLLPNQPQNF.

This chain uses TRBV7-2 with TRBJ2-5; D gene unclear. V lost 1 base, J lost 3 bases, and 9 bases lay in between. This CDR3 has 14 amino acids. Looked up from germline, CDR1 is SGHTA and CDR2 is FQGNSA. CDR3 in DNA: TGTGCCAGCAGCTTAGGCTCCAGTAAAGAGACCCAGTACTTC. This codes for CASSLGSSKETQYF.

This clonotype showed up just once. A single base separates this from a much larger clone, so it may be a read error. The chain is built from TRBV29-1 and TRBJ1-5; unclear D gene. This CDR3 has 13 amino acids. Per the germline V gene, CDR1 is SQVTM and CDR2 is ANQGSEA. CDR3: CSVETGYNQSQNF. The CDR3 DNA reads TGCAGCGTTGAGACTGGGTACAATCAGTCCCAGAATTTT.

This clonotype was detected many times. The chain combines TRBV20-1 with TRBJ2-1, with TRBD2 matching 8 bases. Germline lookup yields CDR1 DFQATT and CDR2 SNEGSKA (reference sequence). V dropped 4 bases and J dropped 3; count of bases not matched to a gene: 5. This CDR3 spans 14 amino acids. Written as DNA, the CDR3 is TGCAGTGCTACACTGCGGGAGGTCTACAATGAGCAGTTCTTC. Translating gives CSATLREVYNEQFF.

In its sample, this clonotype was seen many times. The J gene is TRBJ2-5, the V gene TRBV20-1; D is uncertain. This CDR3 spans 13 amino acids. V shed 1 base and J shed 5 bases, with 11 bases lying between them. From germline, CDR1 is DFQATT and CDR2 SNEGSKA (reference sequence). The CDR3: CSARGTAQETQYF. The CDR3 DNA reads TGCAGTGCTAGAGGGACCGCCCAGGAGACCCAGTACTTC.

The CDR3 loop reads CASSQAGRGLGNTEAFF. The CDR3 nucleotides read TGTGCCAGCAGCCAAGCCGGGAGGGGACTGGGGAACACTGAAGCTTTCTTT. The J gene is TRBJ1-1, the V gene TRBV3-1; the D gene is possibly TRBD1 (5 bases). Trimming shortened V by 1 base and J by 1 base, and 16 bases separated the two germline ends. Germline-derived CDR1 and CDR2 are LGHDT and YNNKEL (reference sequence). The CDR3 length is 17 residues. Supplemented by reference TRBV3-1 and TRBJ1-1, the full variable domain reads DTAVSQTPKYLVTQMGNDKSIKCEQNLGHDTMYWYKQDSKKFLKIMFSYNNKELIINETVPNRFSPKSPDKAHLNLHINSLELGDSAVYFCASSQAGRGLGNTEAFFGQGTRLTVV.

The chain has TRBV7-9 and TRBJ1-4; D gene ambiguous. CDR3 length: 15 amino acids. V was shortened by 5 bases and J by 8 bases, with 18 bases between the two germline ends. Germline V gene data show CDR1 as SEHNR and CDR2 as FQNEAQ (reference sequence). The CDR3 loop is CASSGEGAIMEKLFF. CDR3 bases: TGTGCCAGCAGCGGGGAGGGCGCCATTATGGAAAAACTGTTTTTT. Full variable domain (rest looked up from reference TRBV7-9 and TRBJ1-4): DTGVSQNPRHKITKRGQNVTFRCDPISEHNRLYWYRQTLGQGPEFLTYFQNEAQLEKSRLLSDRFSAERPKGSFSTLEIQRTEQGDSAMYLCASSGEGAIMEKLFFGSGTQLSVL.

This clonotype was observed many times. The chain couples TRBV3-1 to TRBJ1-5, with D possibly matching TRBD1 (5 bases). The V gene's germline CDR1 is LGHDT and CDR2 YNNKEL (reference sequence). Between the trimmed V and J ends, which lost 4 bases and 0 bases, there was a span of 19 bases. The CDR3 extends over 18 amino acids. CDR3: CASSPSPWGDGSNQPQHF. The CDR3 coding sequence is TGTGCCAGCAGCCCCTCCCCTTGGGGGGATGGTAGCAATCAGCCCCAGCATTTT. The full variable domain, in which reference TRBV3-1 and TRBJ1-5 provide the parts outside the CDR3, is DTAVSQTPKYLVTQMGNDKSIKCEQNLGHDTMYWYKQDSKKFLKIMFSYNNKELIINETVPNRFSPKSPDKAHLNLHINSLELGDSAVYFCASSPSPWGDGSNQPQHFGDGTRLSIL.

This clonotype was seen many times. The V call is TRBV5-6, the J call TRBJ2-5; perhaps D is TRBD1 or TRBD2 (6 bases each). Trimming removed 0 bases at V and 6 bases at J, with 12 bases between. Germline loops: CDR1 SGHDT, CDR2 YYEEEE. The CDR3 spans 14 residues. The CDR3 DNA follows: TGTGCCAGCAGCTTGGGGAGAGGGGGGAAGACCCAGTACTTC. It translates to CASSLGRGGKTQYF.

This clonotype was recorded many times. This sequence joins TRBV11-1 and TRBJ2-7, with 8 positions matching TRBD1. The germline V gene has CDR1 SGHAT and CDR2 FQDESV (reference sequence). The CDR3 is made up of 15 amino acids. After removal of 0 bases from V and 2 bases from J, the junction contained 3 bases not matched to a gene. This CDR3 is CASSLAGTGTYEQYF. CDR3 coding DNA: TGTGCCAGCAGCTTAGCGGGGACAGGTACCTACGAGCAGTACTTC.

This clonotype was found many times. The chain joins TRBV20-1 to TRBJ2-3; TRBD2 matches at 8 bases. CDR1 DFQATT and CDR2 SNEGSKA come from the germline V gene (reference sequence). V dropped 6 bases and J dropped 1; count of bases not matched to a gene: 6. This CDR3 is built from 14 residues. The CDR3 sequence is CSAPLRGGTDTQYF. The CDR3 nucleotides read TGCAGTGCCCCGCTGCGGGGGGGCACAGATACGCAGTATTTT.

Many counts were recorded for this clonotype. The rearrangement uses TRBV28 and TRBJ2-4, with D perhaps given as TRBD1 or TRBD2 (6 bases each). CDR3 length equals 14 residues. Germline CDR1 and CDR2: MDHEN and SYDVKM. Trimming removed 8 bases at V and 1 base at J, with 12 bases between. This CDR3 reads CASSEGGAKNIQYF. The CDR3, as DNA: TGTGCCAGCTCTGAGGGGGGTGCCAAAAACATTCAGTACTTC.

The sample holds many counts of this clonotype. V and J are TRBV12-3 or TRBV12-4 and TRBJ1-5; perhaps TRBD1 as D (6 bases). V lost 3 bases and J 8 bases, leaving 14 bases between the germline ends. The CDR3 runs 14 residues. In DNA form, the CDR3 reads TGTGCCAGCAGTTTCAAGGGGGGCTCGGAGCCCCAGCATTTT. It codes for CASSFKGGSEPQHF.

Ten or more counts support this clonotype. In DNA, the CDR3 is TGTGCCAGCAGCCGACCCGGTATGGAGACCCAGTACTTC. It translates to CASSRPGMETQYF. The chain couples TRBV5-5 to TRBJ2-5; D not resolved. V was cut by 4 bases and J by 5 bases, with 12 bases left in between. CDR1 is SGHKS and CDR2 is YYEKEE in the germline V gene (reference sequence). The CDR3 runs to 13 residues.

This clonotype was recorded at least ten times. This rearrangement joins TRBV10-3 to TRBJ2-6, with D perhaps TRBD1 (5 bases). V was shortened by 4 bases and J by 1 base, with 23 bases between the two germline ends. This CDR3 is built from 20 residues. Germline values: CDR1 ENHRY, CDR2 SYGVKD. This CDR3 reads CAISGSAGYVAISGANVLTF. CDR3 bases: TGTGCCATCAGTGGGTCAGCAGGGTACGTTGCCATATCTGGGGCCAACGTCCTGACTTTC.

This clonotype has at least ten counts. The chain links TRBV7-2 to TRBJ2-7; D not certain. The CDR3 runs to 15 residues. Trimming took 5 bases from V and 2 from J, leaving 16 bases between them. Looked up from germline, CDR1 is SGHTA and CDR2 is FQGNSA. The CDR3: CASSPSGSAAYEQYF. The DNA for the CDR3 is TGTGCCAGCAGCCCCTCCGGGTCCGCCGCCTACGAGCAGTACTTC.

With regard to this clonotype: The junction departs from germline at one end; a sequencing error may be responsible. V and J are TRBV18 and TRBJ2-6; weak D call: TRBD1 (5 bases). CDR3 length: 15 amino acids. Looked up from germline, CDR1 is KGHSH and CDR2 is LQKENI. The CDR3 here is CASSNPYSGAKVLTF. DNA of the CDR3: TGTGCCAGCTCGAACCCATACTCTGGGGCCAAAGTCCTGACTTTC.

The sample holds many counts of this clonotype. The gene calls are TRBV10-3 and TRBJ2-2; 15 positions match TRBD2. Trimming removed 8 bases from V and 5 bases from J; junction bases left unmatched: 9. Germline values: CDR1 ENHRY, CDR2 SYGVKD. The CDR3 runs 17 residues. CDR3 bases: TGTGCCATCCGGACTAGCGGGGGGGCCGGCGGGACCGGGGAGCTGTTTTTT. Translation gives CAIRTSGGAGGTGELFF.